The 31 T cell receptor beta chains below come from one sample, sequenced in a study of OX40 agonist ivuxolimab in advanced cancers. Profiled with immunoSEQ multiplex PCR; TCRdb holds only in-frame clones, not every one. The data show roughly 60,000 clones, approximately 90% seen once. Source: CD4+ or CD8+ T cells sorted from blood, taken in a trial of the OX40 agonist ivuxolimab. All receptors derive from an adult with an advanced solid tumor such as melanoma, head and neck, liver or kidney cancer.

This clone occurred once. The V call is TRBV7-3, the J call TRBJ2-3; weak D call: TRBD1 (5 bases). Per the germline V gene, CDR1 is SGHTA and CDR2 is FQGTGA. With 0 bases removed from V and 4 bases from J, the gap between germline ends came to 8 bases. This CDR3 has 14 residues. Written as DNA, the CDR3 is TGTGCCAGCAGCTTAACGGGGCAGGCAGATACGCAGTATTTT. This encodes CASSLTGQADTQYF.

The table lists this clone with a count of one. V and J are TRBV14 and TRBJ2-1; either TRBD1 or TRBD2 may fit D (5 bases each). The V and J ends lost 4 bases and 4 bases respectively, with 14 bases between them. CDR3 length: 15 residues. Germline CDR1 SGHDN, CDR2 FVKESK. CDR3 DNA sequence: TGTGCCAGCAGCCGGGACCGACCACCTTACAATGAGCAGTTCTTC. Its protein product is CASSRDRPPYNEQFF.

The gene calls are TRBV30 and TRBJ2-1; 7 bases are a match to TRBD2. The CDR3 runs 13 residues. Germline V lookup: CDR1 GTSNPN, CDR2 SVGIG (reference sequence). After removal of 6 bases from V and 4 bases from J, the junction contained 6 bases not matched to a gene. The CDR3 loop reads CACRVGGYNEQFF. Written as DNA, the CDR3 is TGTGCCTGTAGAGTCGGGGGGTACAATGAGCAGTTCTTC.

The chain is built from TRBV19 and TRBJ2-2; no clear D gene. Trimming stripped 4 bases from V and 4 bases from J, with 4 bases between. Germline V gene sequence: CDR1 LNHDA, CDR2 SQIVND (reference sequence). The CDR3 spans 12 residues. DNA of the CDR3: TGTGCCAGTAGTAGGACCACCGGGGAGCTGTTTTTT. Translated, it gives CASSRTTGELFF. The variable domain in full, with the rest retrieved from reference TRBV19 and TRBJ2-2, is DGGITQSPKYLFRKEGQNVTLSCEQNLNHDAMYWYRQDPGQGLRLIYYSQIVNDFQKGDIAEGYSVSREKKESFPLTVTSAQKNPTAFYLCASSRTTGELFFGEGSRLTVL.

V usage is TRBV5-1 and J usage is TRBJ2-7; D is ambiguous. This CDR3 region has 12 residues. V lost 2 bases to trimming and J lost 3 bases, with 6 bases between them. Per germline, CDR1 SGHRS and CDR2 YFSETQ. DNA of the CDR3: TGCGCCAGCAGCTTCGAGGACTACGAGCAGTACTTC. Protein product: CASSFEDYEQYF.

The V gene is TRBV6-5, the J gene TRBJ1-1; D remains ambiguous. V was pared by 8 bases and J by 5 bases, with 12 bases between. This CDR3 contains 12 residues. Germline CDR1 is MNHEY and CDR2 is SVGAGI. CDR3 in amino acids: CASYLGRTEAFF. DNA for the CDR3: TGTGCCAGCTACCTTGGGAGGACTGAAGCTTTCTTT.

This clone appeared a single time. The chain links TRBV19 to TRBJ1-3, with D perhaps matching TRBD1 (5 bases). The germline gives CDR1 LNHDA, CDR2 SQIVND (reference sequence). V dropped 9 bases and J dropped 3 bases, with 15 bases sitting between them. The CDR3 totals 14 residues. The CDR3 DNA sequence: TGTGCCAGCATCTTCGGGGGAGGTGGAAACACCATATATTTT. As protein: CASIFGGGGNTIYF.

This chain joins TRBV19 and TRBJ1-6, with D unclear. The germline V and J ends were trimmed by 10 bases and 0 bases, with 10 bases remaining between them. The CDR3 extends over 14 amino acids. The germline CDR1 and CDR2 sequences are LNHDA and SQIVND (reference sequence). The CDR3: CATSISSYNSPLHF. CDR3 nucleotide sequence: TGTGCCACCTCAATCAGCTCCTATAATTCACCCCTCCACTTT. Filled out from reference TRBV19 and TRBJ1-6, the complete variable domain reads DGGITQSPKYLFRKEGQNVTLSCEQNLNHDAMYWYRQDPGQGLRLIYYSQIVNDFQKGDIAEGYSVSREKKESFPLTVTSAQKNPTAFYLCATSISSYNSPLHFGNGTRLTVT.

V usage is TRBV30 and J usage is TRBJ1-4, with D possibly matching TRBD1 (6 bases). Per the germline V gene, CDR1 is GTSNPN and CDR2 is SVGIG (reference sequence). The CDR3 has 14 amino acids. The V gene lost 3 bases and the J gene lost 6 bases, with 14 bases spanning the gap. The CDR3 DNA is TGTGCCTGGAGCAAAGGGGGGTTTGATGAAAAACTGTTTTTT. It translates to CAWSKGGFDEKLFF.

The chain is built from TRBV18 and TRBJ1-2, with TRBD1 identical over 12 bases. Germline trimming cut 4 bases from V and 4 bases from J; bases unmatched to any gene: 4. The CDR3 is 15 amino acids. Germline V gene lookup returns CDR1 KGHSH and CDR2 LQKENI. The CDR3 loop is CASSLGQGATYGYTF. CDR3 sequence (DNA): TGTGCCAGCTCACTGGGACAGGGGGCGACCTATGGCTACACCTTC.

The V and J genes are TRBV29-1 and TRBJ2-1; no reliable D call. The germline V gene encodes CDR1 SQVTM and CDR2 ANQGSEA. V was cut by 6 bases and J by 5 bases, with 5 bases left in between. The CDR3 covers 10 residues. The CDR3 DNA reads as TGCAGCGTGGCTCACAATGAGCAGTTCTTC. Translation gives CSVAHNEQFF.

J is TRBJ1-5 and V is TRBV29-1; D is possibly TRBD1 (6 bases). The V end lost 4 bases, the J end lost 7 bases, and 11 bases lay between the germline ends. Germline V CDR1 and CDR2: SQVTM, ANQGSEA. The CDR3 is 12 residues long. The DNA for the CDR3 is TGCAGCGTTGGAAACAGGGACCAGCCCCAGCATTTT. This codes for CSVGNRDQPQHF.

The chain employs TRBV27 and TRBJ2-7, with 7 bases matching TRBD1. The V gene end was trimmed by 5 bases and the J gene end by 2 bases; junction bases not matched to a gene: 6. Germline assignment: CDR1 MNHEY and CDR2 SMNVEV (reference sequence). The CDR3 sequence is 14 residues long. CDR3 bases: TGTGCCAGCAGTCCGCGACAGGGTACCTACGAGCAGTACTTC. Translating it yields CASSPRQGTYEQYF.

The genes are TRBV25-1 and TRBJ2-1; tentatively, D is TRBD1 or TRBD2 (5 bases each). V shed 4 bases and J shed 8 bases, with 9 bases lying between them. The germline gives CDR1 MGHDK, CDR2 SYGVNS. The CDR3 has 12 residues. CDR3 sequence (DNA): TGTGCCAGCAGTGCTCGGGGCGATGAGCAGTTCTTC. Its protein product is CASSARGDEQFF. The complete variable domain, with remaining parts taken from reference TRBV25-1 and TRBJ2-1, reads EADIYQTPRYLVIGTGKKITLECSQTMGHDKMYWYQQDPGMELHLIHYSYGVNSTEKGDLSSESTVSRIRTEHFPLTLESARPSHTSQYLCASSARGDEQFFGPGTRLTVL.

The chain employs TRBV19 and TRBJ1-1; tentatively, D is TRBD1 (5 bases). Germline lookup yields CDR1 LNHDA and CDR2 SQIVND (reference sequence). This CDR3 has 13 residues. V lost 7 bases, J lost 5 bases, and 14 bases lay in between. CDR3: CASMRVGGTEAFF. As DNA, the CDR3 is TGTGCCAGTATGAGGGTTGGGGGGACTGAAGCTTTCTTT.

V is TRBV13 and J is TRBJ1-2; D gene ambiguous. V lost 7 bases, J lost 1 base, and 13 bases lay in between. CDR3 size: 14 residues. Germline loops: CDR1 PRHDT, CDR2 FYEKMQ (reference sequence). DNA of the CDR3: TGTGCCAGCACCATACCCGTGGGTAACTATGGCTACACCTTC. The encoded protein is CASTIPVGNYGYTF.

The rearrangement joins TRBV5-1 to TRBJ2-7, with 7 positions matching TRBD1. CDR1 is SGHRS and CDR2 is YFSETQ in the germline V gene. Germline trimming cut 3 bases from V and 0 bases from J; bases unmatched to any gene: 3. The CDR3 has 14 residues. The CDR3 sequence is CASSSGTASYEQYF. DNA for the CDR3: TGCGCCAGCAGCTCCGGGACAGCCTCCTACGAGCAGTACTTC.

V is TRBV27 and J is TRBJ2-2; D uncertain. Trimming pared 3 bases from V and 8 bases from J, leaving 10 bases between. Looked up from germline, CDR1 is MNHEY and CDR2 is SMNVEV (reference sequence). The CDR3 is 13 residues long. CDR3 sequence: CASSLVRGGELFF. The CDR3 DNA reads TGTGCCAGCAGTTTGGTTAGAGGAGGGGAGCTGTTTTTT.

The chain combines TRBV30 with TRBJ2-5; TRBD1 is a possible D gene (6 bases). Germline assignment: CDR1 GTSNPN and CDR2 SVGIG (reference sequence). Between the trimmed V and J ends, which lost 2 bases and 5 bases, there was a span of 12 bases. The CDR3 spans 13 residues. The DNA for the CDR3 is TGTGCCTGGAGTTTTCAGGGGACCGAGACCCAGTACTTC. Translating gives CAWSFQGTETQYF.

The chain employs TRBV11-3 and TRBJ1-1, with a possible D match to TRBD1 (5 bases). V was cut by 3 bases and J by 3 bases, with 11 bases left in between. The CDR3 totals 14 residues. From germline, CDR1 is SGHNT and CDR2 YENEEA. CDR3 sequence (DNA): TGTGCCAGCAGCTTCGACAGCAGGGACACTGAAGCTTTCTTT. Protein sequence: CASSFDSRDTEAFF.

The CDR3 bases are TGTGCCAGCAGCTTAGGAGGGGGAGACTACAATGAGCAGTTCTTC. This codes for CASSLGGGDYNEQFF. V is TRBV11-3 and J is TRBJ2-1; perhaps TRBD1 as D (6 bases). V was pared by 1 base and J by 3 bases, with 10 bases between. This CDR3 is built from 15 residues. Germline V gene data show CDR1 as SGHNT and CDR2 as YENEEA.

The chain joins TRBV29-1 to TRBJ2-7; tentative D call: TRBD1 (7 bases). This CDR3 comprises 13 residues. Per germline, CDR1 SQVTM and CDR2 ANQGSEA. V was shortened by 6 bases and J by 0 bases, with 12 bases between the two germline ends. In DNA form, the CDR3 reads TGCAGCGTGACAGGGAGGAACTCCTACGAGCAGTACTTC. Protein product: CSVTGRNSYEQYF.

This chain uses TRBV7-3 with TRBJ2-7; 7 nucleotides line up with TRBD1. J gave up 5 bases and V 4 bases, and 11 bases lay outside the gene matches. CDR1 and CDR2 from the germline V gene are SGHTA and FQGTGA. CDR3 length: 15 residues. DNA of the CDR3: TGTGCCAGCAGCTCCACAGGGGTAAAAATCGACGAGCAGTACTTC. Its translation is CASSSTGVKIDEQYF.

V gene TRBV5-1 combines with J gene TRBJ1-1, with a weak D call TRBD1 (5 bases). The CDR3 is 14 amino acids. Trimming cost V 0 bases and J 5 bases, with 11 bases left between them. In germline, CDR1 is SGHRS, CDR2 YFSETQ. The DNA for the CDR3 is TGCGCCAGCAGCTTGGCCGACGGGGGAACTGAAGCTTTCTTT. Encoded protein: CASSLADGGTEAFF.

The J gene is TRBJ2-3, the V gene TRBV9, with TRBD2 matching over 8 bases. There are 14 residues in the CDR3. Germline CDR1 is SGDLS and CDR2 is YYNGEE. Trimming cost V 0 bases and J 12 bases; bases outside gene matches: 9. The CDR3 DNA reads as TGTGCCAGCAGCGTAGACGGGGGGGCCTCTACACAGTATTTT. It translates to CASSVDGGASTQYF.

The rearrangement links TRBV18 to TRBJ1-5, with D possibly TRBD1 on 6 matching bases. Trimming shortened V by 3 bases and J by 2 bases, and 11 bases separated the two germline ends. From germline, CDR1 is KGHSH and CDR2 LQKENI. CDR3 size: 15 residues. The chain's CDR3 is CASSPGRGGNQPQHF. In nucleotides, the CDR3 is TGTGCCAGCTCACCGGGCAGGGGTGGCAATCAGCCCCAGCATTTT.

The chain links TRBV9 to TRBJ2-3; no reliable D call. The CDR3 runs to 9 residues. The germline V and J ends were trimmed by 7 bases and 8 bases, with 5 bases remaining between them. CDR1 SGDLS and CDR2 YYNGEE come from the germline V gene. CDR3 nucleotide sequence: TGTGCCAGCTGGGGTACGCAGTATTTT. It codes for CASWGTQYF.

The rearrangement uses TRBV4-1 and TRBJ1-3; D is undetermined. Germline CDR1 and CDR2: MGHRA and YSYEKL. The CDR3 is made up of 14 amino acids. V was trimmed by 1 base and J by 4 bases, leaving 8 bases between them. The CDR3 DNA is TGCGCCAGCAGCCAAGGGGGAATCGGAAACACCATATATTTT. Encoded protein: CASSQGGIGNTIYF.

The chain links TRBV5-6 to TRBJ2-6; D tentatively reads TRBD1 or TRBD2 (5 bases each). The CDR3 spans 18 residues. Germline V gene lookup returns CDR1 SGHDT and CDR2 YYEEEE. V was pared by 5 bases and J by 2 bases, with 20 bases between. In nucleotides, the CDR3 is TGTGCCAGCAGTCCTGTATCAGGGAGTAACGCTGGGGCCAACGTCCTGACTTTC. Translated, it gives CASSPVSGSNAGANVLTF.

The chain links TRBV19 to TRBJ2-1, with 11 bases identical to TRBD2. V dropped 4 bases and J dropped 0; count of bases not matched to a gene: 5. Germline CDR1 is LNHDA and CDR2 is SQIVND (reference sequence). The CDR3 extends over 17 amino acids. The CDR3 region has the DNA TGTGCCAGTAGTAGTTTAGCGGGGGGGAGCTCCTACAATGAGCAGTTCTTC. This gives the protein CASSSLAGGSSYNEQFF.

The V gene is TRBV19, the J gene TRBJ1-1; 8 bases match TRBD1. V lost 4 bases to trimming and J lost 4 bases; unmatched junction nucleotides: 8. The CDR3 has 15 amino acids. Germline values: CDR1 LNHDA, CDR2 SQIVND (reference sequence). DNA for the CDR3: TGTGCCAGTAGTACCCTTACAGGGGGGGTCACTGAAGCTTTCTTT. Translating gives CASSTLTGGVTEAFF.